This T cell receptor beta chain was identified in a study of Graves' ophthalmopathy and Graves' hyperthyroidism. Overall study: Peripheral blood collection took place at initial diagnosis, before any treatment. Notes on the study in general: For separating ophthalmopathy from stable hyperthyroidism, a 13-signature model gave 85% to 90% sensitivity and about 80% specificity.

With respect to this clonotype: Its antigen is undetermined. This may be a read error: a much more frequent sequence differs by one nucleotide. The CDR3 ends on some other residue instead of the conserved phenylalanine or tryptophan, so this is likely a read error.

The CDR3 is 14 amino acids. J gave up 6 bases and V 5 bases, and 9 bases lay outside the gene matches. The germline V gene has CDR1 SGHTA and CDR2 FQGTGA. Ophthalmopathy-affected donors exhibited moderate-to-severe activity, CAS ≥3, NOSPECS ≥4, and duration under 3 months. Among the exclusions were patients with other autoimmune diseases, uncontrolled infections, pregnancy or lactation. RNA transcripts were the template, and TCR beta CDR3 regions were amplified from them. The first round was an RT-PCR with HTBI primers, and the second round was a multiplex PCR. Each CDR3 protein is one row after TCRdb ran MiXCR on the multiplex PCR reads. Of about 740,000 distinct CDR3 sequences detected, approximately 40% appear once; the ten largest clones hold 44%.

The sequencing sample was made of peripheral blood. This TCR came from an adult man with Graves' ophthalmopathy. The chain employs TRBV7-3 and TRBJ2-7; 8 bases match TRBD2. This chain's CDR3 is CASSPALGLGEQYL. The CDR3 coding sequence is TGTGCCAGCAGCCCCGCCCTGGGACTAGGCGAGCAGTACCTC.